These T cell receptor beta chains were read from a single sample in a study of T cells in Graves' hyperthyroidism and ophthalmopathy. TCRdb re-analysed the multiplex PCR reads in MiXCR, keeping a single row per CDR3 protein. The table has over 450,000 distinct CDR3 sequences, 17% seen once. The sequenced material came from blood. The origin of the receptors is a woman aged 18 to 35 with Graves' ophthalmopathy. Both conserved end residues are part of each CDR3. Fields, in order: D gene, clone size, V gene, J gene, CDR3 protein, CDR3 DNA. The D gene is left open where the match is weak. Expanded clones are given a class, and other clones once, few, many or no size at all.

d_gene: TRBD1; abundance: -; v_gene: TRBV7-3; j_gene: TRBJ2-2; CDR3aa: CASSTRTGAYTGELFF; CDR3nt: TGTGCCAGCAGCACTAGGACAGGGGCCTACACCGGGGAGCTGTTTTTT
d_gene: TRBD1; abundance: -; v_gene: TRBV5-1; j_gene: TRBJ2-3; CDR3aa: CASGSRTSRQGDTQYF; CDR3nt: TGCGCCAGCGGCTCCCGAACCTCTCGACAGGGGGATACGCAGTATTTT
d_gene: TRBD1; abundance: few; v_gene: TRBV10-1; j_gene: TRBJ2-7; CDR3aa: CASSEFSGTGDEQYF; CDR3nt: TGCGCCAGCAGTGAGTTTTCCGGGACAGGGGACGAGCAGTACTTC
d_gene: TRBD2; abundance: -; v_gene: TRBV9; j_gene: TRBJ2-3; CDR3aa: CASSPRGGPGDTQYF; CDR3nt: TGTGCCAGCAGCCCTCGGGGGGGGCCCGGAGATACGCAGTATTTT
d_gene: -; abundance: -; v_gene: TRBV9; j_gene: TRBJ2-7; CDR3aa: CASRFYEQYF; CDR3nt: TGTGCCAGCCGATTCTACGAGCAGTACTTC
d_gene: -; abundance: many; v_gene: TRBV19; j_gene: TRBJ1-1; CDR3aa: CASSIFRDTEAFF; CDR3nt: TGTGCCAGTAGTATTTTCCGGGACACTGAAGCTTTCTTT
d_gene: -; abundance: many; v_gene: TRBV2; j_gene: TRBJ1-5; CDR3aa: CASKGGSWGPQHF; CDR3nt: TGTGCCAGCAAAGGAGGCTCTTGGGGGCCCCAGCATTTT
d_gene: -; abundance: -; v_gene: TRBV4-1; j_gene: TRBJ2-1; CDR3aa: CASSQEPGANNEQFF; CDR3nt: TGCGCCAGCAGCCAAGAGCCGGGGGCTAACAATGAGCAGTTCTTC
d_gene: -; abundance: few; v_gene: TRBV10-1; j_gene: TRBJ1-1; CDR3aa: CASRRQENMNTEAFF; CDR3nt: TGCGCCAGCAGAAGACAGGAAAACATGAACACTGAAGCTTTCTTT
d_gene: -; abundance: many; v_gene: TRBV6-1; j_gene: TRBJ1-1; CDR3aa: CASTLGGKMNTEAFF; CDR3nt: TGTGCCAGCACCCTCGGGGGCAAGATGAACACTGAAGCTTTCTTT
d_gene: -; abundance: -; v_gene: TRBV20-1; j_gene: TRBJ2-3; CDR3aa: CSVTRIRAGTDTQYF; CDR3nt: TGCAGTGTCACAAGGATTCGCGCGGGCACAGATACGCAGTATTTT
d_gene: TRBD2; abundance: many; v_gene: TRBV7-9; j_gene: TRBJ2-7; CDR3aa: CASSLREGEQYF; CDR3nt: TGTGCCAGCAGCTTACGGGAGGGCGAGCAGTACTTC
d_gene: TRBD1; abundance: many; v_gene: TRBV29-1; j_gene: TRBJ1-4; CDR3aa: CSVNVWTGSGEKLFF; CDR3nt: TGCAGCGTTAACGTTTGGACAGGGAGTGGGGAAAAACTGTTTTTT
d_gene: TRBD1; abundance: -; v_gene: TRBV19; j_gene: TRBJ2-7; CDR3aa: CASSTTTGLTYEQYF; CDR3nt: TGTGCCAGTAGTACTACGACAGGGCTCACCTACGAGCAGTACTTC
d_gene: TRBD1; abundance: many; v_gene: TRBV6-1; j_gene: TRBJ2-1; CDR3aa: CASSEGQGYNEQFF; CDR3nt: TGTGCCAGCAGTGAGGGACAGGGGTACAATGAGCAGTTCTTC